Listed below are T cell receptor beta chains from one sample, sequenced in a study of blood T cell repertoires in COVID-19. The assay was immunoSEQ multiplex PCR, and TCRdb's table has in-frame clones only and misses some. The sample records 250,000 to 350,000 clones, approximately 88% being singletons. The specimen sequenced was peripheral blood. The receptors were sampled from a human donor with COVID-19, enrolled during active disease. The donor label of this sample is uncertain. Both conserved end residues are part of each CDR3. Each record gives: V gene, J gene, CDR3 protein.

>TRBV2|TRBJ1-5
CASSEEAGFGPQHF
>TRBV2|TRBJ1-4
CASQGQAQNRGRHNKLFF
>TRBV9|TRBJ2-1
CASSVVGGEQFF
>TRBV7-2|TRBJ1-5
CASSLISENQPQHF
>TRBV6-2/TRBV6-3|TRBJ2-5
CASSLTRTSGRWETQYF
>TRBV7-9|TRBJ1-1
CASSLGVGFGGEAFF
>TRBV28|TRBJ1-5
CASSLLDSRYSNQPQHF
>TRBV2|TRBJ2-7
CASREGLLSSYEQYF
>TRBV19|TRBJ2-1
CASSPHSGLGNEQFF
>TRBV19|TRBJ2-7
CASSTTRDSYEQYF
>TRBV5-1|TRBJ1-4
CASSLVGRGGNEKLFF
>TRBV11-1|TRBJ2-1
CASSPPRERGDEQFF
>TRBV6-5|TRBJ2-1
CASNRGDSYNEQFF
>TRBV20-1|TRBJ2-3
CSVLTDTQYF
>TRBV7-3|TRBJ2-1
CASSLGPQGLNNEQFF
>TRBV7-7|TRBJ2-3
CASSLAEGVSDTQYF
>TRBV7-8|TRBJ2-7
CASSSGRREQYF
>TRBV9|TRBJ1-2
CASSDPGGGQSYGYTF
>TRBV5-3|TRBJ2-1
CARNKGLALYNEQFF
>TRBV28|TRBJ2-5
CASSFFGQGGETQYF
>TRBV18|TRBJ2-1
CASSPGGLVDNEQFF
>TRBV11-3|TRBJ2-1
CASSPRLAGVNEQFF
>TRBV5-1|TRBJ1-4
CASSPGGYANEKLFF
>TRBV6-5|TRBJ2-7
CASSWTGVGEQYF
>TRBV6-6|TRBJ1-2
CASSQQGPVLF
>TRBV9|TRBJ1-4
CASSSRTGGTNEKLFF
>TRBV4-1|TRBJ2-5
CASSPGTSGPRQETQYF
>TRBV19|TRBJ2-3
CASSGLAGYTDTQYF
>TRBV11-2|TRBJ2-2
CASSQAGFGELFF
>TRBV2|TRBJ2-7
CASSLDRGQSYEQYF
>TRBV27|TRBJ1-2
CASSLNRQSYGYTF
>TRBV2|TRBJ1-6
CASSDIGQPSPLHF
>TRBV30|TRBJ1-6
CAWTHQANSPLHF
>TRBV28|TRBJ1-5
CASRAVSGQPQHF
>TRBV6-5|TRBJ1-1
CASSYTGNTEAFF
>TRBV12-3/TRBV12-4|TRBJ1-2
CASSSGGYGYTF
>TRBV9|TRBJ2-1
CASSPRGSGSINEQFF
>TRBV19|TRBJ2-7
CASSRKTSGSPYEQYF
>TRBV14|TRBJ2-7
CASSQGVGQGNLYEQYF
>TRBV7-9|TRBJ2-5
CASSFGALETQYF
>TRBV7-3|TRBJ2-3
CASSLRSGRVTDTQYF
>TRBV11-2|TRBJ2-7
CASSLGLVNEQYF
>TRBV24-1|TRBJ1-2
CATSSYDPYGYTF
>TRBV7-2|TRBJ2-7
CASSLQFISYEQYF
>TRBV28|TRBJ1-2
CASSFPPGQGAGYTF
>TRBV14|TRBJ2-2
CASSQRGGTPLTGELFF
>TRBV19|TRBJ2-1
CASSKAPESPYNEQFF
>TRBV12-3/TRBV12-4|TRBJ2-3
CASSLVADTQYF
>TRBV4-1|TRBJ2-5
CASSRGTMETQYF
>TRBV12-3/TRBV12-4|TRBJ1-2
CASSFLMASGYTF
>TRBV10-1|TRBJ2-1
CASSPSSSYNEQFF
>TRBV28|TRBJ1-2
CASCSAGVGRGYTF
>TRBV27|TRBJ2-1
CASSQGNEQFF
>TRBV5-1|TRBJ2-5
CASSPGQGDQETQYF
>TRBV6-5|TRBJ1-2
CASSSTGDYGYTF
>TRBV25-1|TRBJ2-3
CASSPSADTQYF